This TCR beta chain was sequenced in a study of CD8 T cells in ankylosing spondylitis. General study findings and limits: Typical of ankylosing spondylitis blood, it appeared, was a TCR beta motif of about eight highly homologous variants. Disease-associated clones were reportedly significantly overrepresented in matched ankylosing spondylitis synovial fluid.

As to this clonotype: The target antigen is unknown.

Trimming took off 8 bases at V and 4 bases at J, with 12 bases between the two ends. This CDR3 contains 12 residues. The germline V gene encodes CDR1 SQVTM and CDR2 ANQGSEA. As the method for making TCR beta libraries, quantitative 5'-RACE with molecular barcodes was used. One entry per CDR3 protein results from TCRdb running MiXCR on the 5' RACE reads. The sample lists tens of thousands of distinct CDR3 sequences; roughly 10% were seen once. The sample taken for sequencing was blood, either unsorted or a sorted T cell fraction (not recorded which). The genes are TRBV29-1 and TRBJ2-1; tentative D call: TRBD1 (5 bases). The sequence derives from a male donor with ankylosing spondylitis. As DNA, the CDR3 is TGCAGCTCTGAGGACACTTACAATGAGCAGTTCTTC. Protein product: CSSEDTYNEQFF.